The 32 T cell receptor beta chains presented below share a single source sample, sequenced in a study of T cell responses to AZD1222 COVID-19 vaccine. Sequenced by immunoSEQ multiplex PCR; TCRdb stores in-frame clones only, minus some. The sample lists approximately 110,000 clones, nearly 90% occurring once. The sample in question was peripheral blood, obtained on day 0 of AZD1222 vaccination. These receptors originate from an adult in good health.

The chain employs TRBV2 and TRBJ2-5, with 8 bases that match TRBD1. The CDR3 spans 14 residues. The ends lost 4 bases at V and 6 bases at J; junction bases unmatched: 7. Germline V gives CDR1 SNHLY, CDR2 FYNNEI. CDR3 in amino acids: CASSGTGNVQTQYF. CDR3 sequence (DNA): TGTGCCAGCAGTGGGACAGGGAATGTTCAGACCCAGTACTTC.

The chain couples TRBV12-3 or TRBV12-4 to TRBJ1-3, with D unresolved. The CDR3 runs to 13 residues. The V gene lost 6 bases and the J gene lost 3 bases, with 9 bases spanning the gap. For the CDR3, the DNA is TGTGCCAGCAGCCTAAGGTTTGGAAACACCATATATTTT. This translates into CASSLRFGNTIYF.

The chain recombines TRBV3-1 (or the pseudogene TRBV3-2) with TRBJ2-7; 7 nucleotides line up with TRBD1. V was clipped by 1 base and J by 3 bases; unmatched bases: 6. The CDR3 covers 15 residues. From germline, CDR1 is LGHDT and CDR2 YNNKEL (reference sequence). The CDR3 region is CASSQGGGRGYEQYF. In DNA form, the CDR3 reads TGTGCCAGCAGCCAAGGAGGGGGCAGGGGCTACGAGCAGTACTTC.

The CDR3 DNA reads as TGTGCCAGCAGCCCCGAGGGGCCGGATCCTACGGAGCAGTACTTC. Amino acid sequence: CASSPEGPDPTEQYF. The chain links TRBV11-2 to TRBJ2-7; tentatively, D is TRBD1 or TRBD2 (5 bases each). Germline assignment: CDR1 SGHAT and CDR2 FQNNGV. V gave up 5 bases and J gave up 7 bases, with 21 bases separating them. The CDR3 has 15 amino acids.

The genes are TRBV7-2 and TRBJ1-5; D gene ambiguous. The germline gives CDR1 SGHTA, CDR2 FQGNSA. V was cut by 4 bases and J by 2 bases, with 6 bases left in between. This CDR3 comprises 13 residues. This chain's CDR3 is CASSSRGNQPQHF. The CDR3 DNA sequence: TGTGCCAGCAGCTCCCGGGGCAATCAGCCCCAGCATTTT.

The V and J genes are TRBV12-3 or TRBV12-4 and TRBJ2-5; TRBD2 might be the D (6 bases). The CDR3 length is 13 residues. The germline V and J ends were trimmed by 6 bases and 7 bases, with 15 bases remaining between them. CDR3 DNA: TGTGCCAGCAGCACCCGGGAGTGGGGGACCCAGTACTTC. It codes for CASSTREWGTQYF.

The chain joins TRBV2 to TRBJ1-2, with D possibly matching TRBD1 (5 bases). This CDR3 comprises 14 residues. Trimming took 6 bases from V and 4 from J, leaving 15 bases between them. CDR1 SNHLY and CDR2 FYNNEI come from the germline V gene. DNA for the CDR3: TGTGCCAGCAGGGGGGACGACGCCGCCTATGGCTACACCTTC. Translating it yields CASRGDDAAYGYTF.

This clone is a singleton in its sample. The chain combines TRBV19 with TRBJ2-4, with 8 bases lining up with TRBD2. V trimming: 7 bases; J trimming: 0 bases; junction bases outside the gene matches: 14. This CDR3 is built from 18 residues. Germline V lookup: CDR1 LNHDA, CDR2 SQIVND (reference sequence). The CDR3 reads CASTPSRLAGLAKNIQYF. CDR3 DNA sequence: TGTGCCAGTACTCCGTCCCGGCTAGCGGGTTTAGCCAAAAACATTCAGTACTTC. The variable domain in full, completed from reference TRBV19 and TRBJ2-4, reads DGGITQSPKYLFRKEGQNVTLSCEQNLNHDAMYWYRQDPGQGLRLIYYSQIVNDFQKGDIAEGYSVSREKKESFPLTVTSAQKNPTAFYLCASTPSRLAGLAKNIQYFGAGTRLSVL.

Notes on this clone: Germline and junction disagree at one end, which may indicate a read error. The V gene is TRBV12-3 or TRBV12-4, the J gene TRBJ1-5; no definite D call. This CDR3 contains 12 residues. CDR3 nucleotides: TGTGCCAGCACCCTTAGCGATCAGCCCCAGCATTTT. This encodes CASTLSDQPQHF.

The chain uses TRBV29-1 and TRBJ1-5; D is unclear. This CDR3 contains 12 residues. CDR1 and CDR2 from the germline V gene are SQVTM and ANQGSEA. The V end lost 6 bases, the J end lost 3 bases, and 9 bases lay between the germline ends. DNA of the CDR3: TGCAGCGTCCGGGAGTCCAATCAGCCCCAGCATTTT. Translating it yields CSVRESNQPQHF.

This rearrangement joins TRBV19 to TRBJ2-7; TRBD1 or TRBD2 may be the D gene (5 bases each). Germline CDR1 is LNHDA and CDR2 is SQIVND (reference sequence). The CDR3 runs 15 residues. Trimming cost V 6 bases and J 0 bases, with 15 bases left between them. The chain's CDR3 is CASSSSDGTSYEQYF. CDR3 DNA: TGTGCCAGTAGCTCTTCGGACGGGACCTCCTACGAGCAGTACTTC.

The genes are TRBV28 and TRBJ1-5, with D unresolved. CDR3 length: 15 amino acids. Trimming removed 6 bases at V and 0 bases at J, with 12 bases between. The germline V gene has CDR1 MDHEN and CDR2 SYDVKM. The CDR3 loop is CASRDTPYSNQPQHF. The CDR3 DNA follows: TGTGCCAGCAGAGACACCCCATATAGCAATCAGCCCCAGCATTTT.

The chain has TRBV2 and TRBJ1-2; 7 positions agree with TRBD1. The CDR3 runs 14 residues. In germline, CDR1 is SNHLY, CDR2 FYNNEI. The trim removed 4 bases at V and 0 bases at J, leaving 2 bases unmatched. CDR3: CASSVGTANYGYTF. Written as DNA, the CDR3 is TGTGCCAGCAGTGTTGGGACAGCTAACTATGGCTACACCTTC.

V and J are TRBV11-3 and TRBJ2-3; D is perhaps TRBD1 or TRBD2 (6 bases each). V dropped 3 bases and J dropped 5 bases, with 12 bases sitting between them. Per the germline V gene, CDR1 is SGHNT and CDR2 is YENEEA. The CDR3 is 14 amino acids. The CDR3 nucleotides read TGTGCCAGCAGCTTGGGGGGCGCGGGAGATACGCAGTATTTT. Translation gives CASSLGGAGDTQYF.

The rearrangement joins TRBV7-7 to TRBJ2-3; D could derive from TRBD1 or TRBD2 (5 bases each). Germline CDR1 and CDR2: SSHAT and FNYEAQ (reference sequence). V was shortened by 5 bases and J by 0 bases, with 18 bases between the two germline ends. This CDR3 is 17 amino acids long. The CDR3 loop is CASSLGTLSHSTDTQYF. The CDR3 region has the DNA TGTGCCAGCAGCCTTGGGACGTTGAGCCATAGCACAGATACGCAGTATTTT.

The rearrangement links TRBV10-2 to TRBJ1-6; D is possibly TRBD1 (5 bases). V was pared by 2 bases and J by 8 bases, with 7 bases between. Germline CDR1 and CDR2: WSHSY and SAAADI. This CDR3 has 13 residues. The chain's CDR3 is CASSEGAYSPLHF. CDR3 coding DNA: TGCGCCAGCAGTGAGGGGGCGTATTCACCCCTCCACTTT.

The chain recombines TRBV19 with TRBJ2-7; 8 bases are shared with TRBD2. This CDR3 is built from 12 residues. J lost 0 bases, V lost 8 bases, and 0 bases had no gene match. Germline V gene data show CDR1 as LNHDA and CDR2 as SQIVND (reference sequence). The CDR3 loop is CASGTSSYEQYF. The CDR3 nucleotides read TGTGCCAGTGGGACTAGCTCCTACGAGCAGTACTTC. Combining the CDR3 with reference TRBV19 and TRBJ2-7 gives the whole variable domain DGGITQSPKYLFRKEGQNVTLSCEQNLNHDAMYWYRQDPGQGLRLIYYSQIVNDFQKGDIAEGYSVSREKKESFPLTVTSAQKNPTAFYLCASGTSSYEQYFGPGTRLTVT.

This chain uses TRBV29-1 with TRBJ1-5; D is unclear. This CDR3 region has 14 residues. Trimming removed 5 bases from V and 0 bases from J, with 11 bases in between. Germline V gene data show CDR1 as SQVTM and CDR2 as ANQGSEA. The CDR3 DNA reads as TGCAGCGTTAAATACGACTCTAGCAATCAGCCCCAGCATTTT. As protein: CSVKYDSSNQPQHF.

CDR3 region: CASEPGQDYGYTF. CDR3 coding DNA: TGTGCCAGCGAGCCGGGACAGGACTATGGCTACACCTTC. This sequence joins TRBV28 and TRBJ1-2; 8 nucleotides line up with TRBD1. There are 13 residues in the CDR3. CDR1 is MDHEN and CDR2 is SYDVKM in the germline V gene. Trimming removed 8 bases from V and 3 bases from J; junction bases left unmatched: 5.

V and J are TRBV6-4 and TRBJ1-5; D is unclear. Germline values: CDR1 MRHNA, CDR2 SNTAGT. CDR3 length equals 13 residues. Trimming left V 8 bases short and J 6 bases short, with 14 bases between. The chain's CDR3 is CASSDNYRQPQHF. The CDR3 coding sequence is TGTGCCAGCTCTGACAATTATCGTCAGCCCCAGCATTTT.

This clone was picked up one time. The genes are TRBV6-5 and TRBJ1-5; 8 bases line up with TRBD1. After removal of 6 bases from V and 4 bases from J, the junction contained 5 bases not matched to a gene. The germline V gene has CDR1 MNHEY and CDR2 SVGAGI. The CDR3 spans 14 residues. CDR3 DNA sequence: TGTGCCAGCAGGCAGGACAGGGCGAATCAGCCCCAGCATTTT. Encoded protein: CASRQDRANQPQHF.

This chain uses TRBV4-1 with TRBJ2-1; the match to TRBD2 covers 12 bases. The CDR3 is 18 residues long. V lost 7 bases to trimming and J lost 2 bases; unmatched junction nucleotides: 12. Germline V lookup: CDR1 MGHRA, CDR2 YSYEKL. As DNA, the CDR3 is TGCGCCAGCAAGACGCTAGCGGGAGGGCCCAAGACCTACAATGAGCAGTTCTTC. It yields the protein CASKTLAGGPKTYNEQFF.

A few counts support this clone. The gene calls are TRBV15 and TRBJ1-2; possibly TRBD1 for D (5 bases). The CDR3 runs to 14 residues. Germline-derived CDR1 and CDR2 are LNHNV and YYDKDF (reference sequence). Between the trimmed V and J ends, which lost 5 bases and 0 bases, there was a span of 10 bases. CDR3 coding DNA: TGTGCCACCAGCGGGGCGGGGACTAACTATGGCTACACCTTC. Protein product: CATSGAGTNYGYTF. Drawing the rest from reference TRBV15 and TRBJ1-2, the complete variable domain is DAMVIQNPRYQVTQFGKPVTLSCSQTLNHNVMYWYQQKSSQAPKLLFHYYDKDFNNEADTPDNFQSRRPNTSFCFLDIRSPGLGDTAMYLCATSGAGTNYGYTFGSGTRLTVV.

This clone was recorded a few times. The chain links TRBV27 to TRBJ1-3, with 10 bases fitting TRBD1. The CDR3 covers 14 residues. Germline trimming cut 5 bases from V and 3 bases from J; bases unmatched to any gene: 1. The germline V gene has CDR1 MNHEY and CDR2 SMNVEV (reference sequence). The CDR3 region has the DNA TGTGCCAGCAGTCGGACAGGGGGTGGAAACACCATATATTTT. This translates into CASSRTGGGNTIYF.

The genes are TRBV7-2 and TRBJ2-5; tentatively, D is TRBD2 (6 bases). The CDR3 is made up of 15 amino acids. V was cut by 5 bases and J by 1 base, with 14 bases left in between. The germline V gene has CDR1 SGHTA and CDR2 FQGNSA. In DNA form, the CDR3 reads TGTGCCAGCAGCCAAATCGGGGGAACCCAAGAGACCCAGTACTTC. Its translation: CASSQIGGTQETQYF.

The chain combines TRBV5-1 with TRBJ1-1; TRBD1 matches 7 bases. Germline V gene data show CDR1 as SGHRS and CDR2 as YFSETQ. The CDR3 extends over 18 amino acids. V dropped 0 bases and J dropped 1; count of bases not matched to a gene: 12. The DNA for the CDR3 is TGCGCCAGCAGCTTGGACGTAGGACAGGCCTCAGGGAACACTGAAGCTTTCTTT. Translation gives CASSLDVGQASGNTEAFF.

CDR3 region: CASSLGPGSLYSNQPQHF. The DNA of the CDR3 is TGTGCCAGCAGCTTAGGTCCAGGGAGTCTCTATAGCAATCAGCCCCAGCATTTT. The chain has TRBV7-2 and TRBJ1-5; maybe TRBD1 (5 bases). The germline CDR1 and CDR2 sequences are SGHTA and FQGNSA. This CDR3 spans 18 amino acids. Trimming pared 1 base from V and 0 bases from J, leaving 16 bases between. Full variable domain (outside the CDR3, taken from reference TRBV7-2 and TRBJ1-5): GAGVSQSPSNKVTEKGKDVELRCDPISGHTALYWYRQSLGQGLEFLIYFQGNSAPDKSGLPSDRFSAERTGGSVSTLTIQRTQQEDSAVYLCASSLGPGSLYSNQPQHFGDGTRLSIL.

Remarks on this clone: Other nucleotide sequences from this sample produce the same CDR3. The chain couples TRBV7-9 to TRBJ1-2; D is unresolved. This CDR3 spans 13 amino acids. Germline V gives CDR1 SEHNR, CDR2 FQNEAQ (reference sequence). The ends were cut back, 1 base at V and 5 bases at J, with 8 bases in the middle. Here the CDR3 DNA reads TGTGCCAGCAGCTTAGGAGGAGAGTATGGCTACACCTTC. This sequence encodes CASSLGGEYGYTF.

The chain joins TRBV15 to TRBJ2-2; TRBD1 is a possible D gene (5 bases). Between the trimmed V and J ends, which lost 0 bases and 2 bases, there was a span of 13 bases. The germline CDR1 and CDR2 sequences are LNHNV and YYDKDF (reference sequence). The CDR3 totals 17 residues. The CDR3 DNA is TGTGCCACCAGCAGAGATCGCTGGACAATTAACACCGGGGAGCTGTTTTTT. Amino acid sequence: CATSRDRWTINTGELFF.

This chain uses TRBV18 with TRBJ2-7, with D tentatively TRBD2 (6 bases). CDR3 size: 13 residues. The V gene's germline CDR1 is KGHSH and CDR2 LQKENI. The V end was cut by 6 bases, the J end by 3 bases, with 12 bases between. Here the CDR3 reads CASSAGSNYEQYF. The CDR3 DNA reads TGTGCCAGCTCTGCGGGATCCAACTACGAGCAGTACTTC. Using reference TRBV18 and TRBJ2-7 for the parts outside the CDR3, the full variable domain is NAGVMQNPRHLVRRRGQEARLRCSPMKGHSHVYWYRQLPEEGLKFMVYLQKENIIDESGMPKERFSAEFPKEGPSILRIQQVVRGDSAAYFCASSAGSNYEQYFGPGTRLTVT.

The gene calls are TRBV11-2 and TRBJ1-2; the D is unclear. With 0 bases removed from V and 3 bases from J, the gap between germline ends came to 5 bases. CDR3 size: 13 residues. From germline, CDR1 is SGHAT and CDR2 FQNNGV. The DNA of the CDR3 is TGTGCCAGCAGCTTAGATAGGGACTATGGCTACACCTTC. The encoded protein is CASSLDRDYGYTF.

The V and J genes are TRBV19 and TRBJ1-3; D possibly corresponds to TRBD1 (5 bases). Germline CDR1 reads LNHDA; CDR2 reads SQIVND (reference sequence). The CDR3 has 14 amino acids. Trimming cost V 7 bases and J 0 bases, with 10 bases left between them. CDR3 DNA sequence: TGTGCCAGTAACCCGACAGTCTCTGGAAACACCATATATTTT. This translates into CASNPTVSGNTIYF. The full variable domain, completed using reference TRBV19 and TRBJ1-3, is DGGITQSPKYLFRKEGQNVTLSCEQNLNHDAMYWYRQDPGQGLRLIYYSQIVNDFQKGDIAEGYSVSREKKESFPLTVTSAQKNPTAFYLCASNPTVSGNTIYFGEGSWLTVV.